This record looks at one T cell receptor beta chain sequence and its context. The junction had 9 bases not matched to a gene; V was cut back by 10 bases and J by 5 bases. CDR3 length: 14 residues. Germline V gene data show CDR1 as MNHNY and CDR2 as SVGAGI (reference sequence). Via MiXCR, TCRdb re-called the RACE reads, giving one row per CDR3 protein. The sample shows some 54,000 distinct CDR3 sequences, about 10% of them seen only once. This sample was taken from a study of human T cells and chemical hapten exposure. Study in general: Recorded diagnoses among the mostly female patients were alopecia areata, totalis or universalis.

The time point here: patch test 2, 6 weeks after DPC sensitization. Treatment described: therapeutic diphenylcyclopropenone sensitization with weekly scalp DPC. Source: whole blood, taken in connection with sensitization to the hapten diphenylcyclopropenone (DPC). The TCR comes from a woman aged 45-60 years with alopecia areata. Some clones in this sample may be carry-over from other donors' samples. The rearrangement joins TRBV6-6 to TRBJ2-2; 8 bases match TRBD2. The CDR3 protein is CAISAGDYTGELFF. The CDR3 DNA sequence: TGTGCCATCTCAGCGGGAGATTATACCGGGGAGCTGTTTTTT.